The present TCR beta chain was sequenced within a study of cytomegalovirus exposure and HLA in healthy donors. In its sample, this clone was seen a few times. Its antigen remains unidentified. The PCR made use of 60 Vbeta and 13 Jbeta primers. The method was immunoSEQ multiplex PCR; TCRdb's version includes in-frame clones alone and lacks a portion of them. The sample carries about 210,000 clones, 75% to 80% recorded once. General observations from the study: Rarity characterized most TCR sequences, yet some public TCRs appeared in many donors. It was in a later analysis that TCR association rates were seen to vary by HLA locus, highest for DRB1 and lowest for HLA-C. Prediction of most subjects' HLA-A and HLA-B alleles by TCR beta sequences was reportedly accurate. In a later analysis, a genetic analysis reported fewer productive-TCR N-insertions in an Asian-associated ancestry cluster than the cohort average.

V trimming: 5 bases; J trimming: 1 base; junction bases outside the gene matches: 7. The CDR3 is made up of 17 amino acids. The germline CDR1 and CDR2 sequences are LNHDA and SQIVND (reference sequence). This clonotype originated in a male donor in good health and CMV-seronegative. This chain joins TRBV19 and TRBJ1-5; 11 bases agree with TRBD1. The sequenced sample consisted of PBMCs. The CDR3 is CASSPRTGGRSNQPQHF. CDR3 sequence (DNA): TGTGCCAGTAGTCCGCGGACAGGGGGCAGGAGCAATCAGCCCCAGCATTTT.